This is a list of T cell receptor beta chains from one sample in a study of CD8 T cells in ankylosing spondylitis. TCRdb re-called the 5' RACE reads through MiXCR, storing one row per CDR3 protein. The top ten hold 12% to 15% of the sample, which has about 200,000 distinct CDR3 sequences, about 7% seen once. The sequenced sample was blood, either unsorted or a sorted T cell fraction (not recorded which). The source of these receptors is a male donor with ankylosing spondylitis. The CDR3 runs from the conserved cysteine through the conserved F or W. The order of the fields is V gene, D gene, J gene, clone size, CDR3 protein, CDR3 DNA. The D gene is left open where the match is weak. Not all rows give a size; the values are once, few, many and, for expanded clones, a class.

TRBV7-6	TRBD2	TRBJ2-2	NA	CASSLTTSGRGNTGELFF	TGTGCCAGCAGCTTAACGACTAGCGGGAGAGGGAACACCGGGGAGCTGTTTTTT
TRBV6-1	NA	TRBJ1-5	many	CASSDGLANQPQHF	TGTGCCAGCAGCGACGGGTTAGCAAATCAGCCCCAGCATTTT
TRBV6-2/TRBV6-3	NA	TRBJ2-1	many	CASSYGTPAYNEQFF	TGTGCCAGCAGTTACGGGACTCCGGCCTACAATGAGCAGTTCTTC
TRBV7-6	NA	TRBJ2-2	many	CASSPQGTGELFF	TGTGCCAGCAGCCCCCAGGGGACCGGGGAGCTGTTTTTT
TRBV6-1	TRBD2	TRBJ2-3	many	CASSGVGTSSLTDTQYF	TGTGCCAGCAGTGGAGTTGGGACTAGCTCTCTCACAGATACGCAGTATTTT
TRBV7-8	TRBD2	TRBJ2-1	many	CASSLTSGYYNEQFF	TGTGCCAGCAGCCTGACTAGCGGGTACTACAATGAGCAGTTCTTC
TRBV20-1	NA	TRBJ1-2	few	CSARDYGRSYGYTF	TGCAGTGCTAGAGATTACGGCAGAAGCTATGGCTACACCTTC
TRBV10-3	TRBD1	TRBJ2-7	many	CAAAGTGVSEQYF	TGTGCCGCCGCGGGTACAGGGGTTAGCGAGCAGTACTTC
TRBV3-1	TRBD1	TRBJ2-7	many	CASAPGQGTYEQYF	TGTGCCAGCGCACCGGGACAGGGAACCTACGAGCAGTACTTC
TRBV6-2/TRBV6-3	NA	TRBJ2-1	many	CASSRDFTRQDEQFF	TGTGCCAGCAGCCGCGACTTTACCCGCCAGGATGAGCAGTTCTTC
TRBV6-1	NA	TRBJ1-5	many	CASGVQPQHF	TGTGCCAGCGGGGTACAGCCCCAGCATTTT
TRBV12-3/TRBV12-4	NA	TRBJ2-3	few	CASSYDQIPSTDTQYF	TGTGCCAGCAGTTACGACCAGATACCTAGCACAGATACGCAGTATTTT
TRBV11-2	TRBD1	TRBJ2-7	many	CASSFEGGNYEQYF	TGTGCCAGCAGCTTCGAAGGGGGCAACTACGAGCAGTACTTC
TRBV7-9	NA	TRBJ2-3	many	CASSLVLEGDTQYF	TGTGCCAGCAGCTTAGTTTTGGAAGGGGATACGCAGTATTTT
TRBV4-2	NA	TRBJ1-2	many	CASSLARAGGYTF	TGTGCCAGCAGCCTAGCCAGGGCTGGTGGCTACACCTTC
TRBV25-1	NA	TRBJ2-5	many	CASSESKRRGRETQYF	TGTGCCAGCAGTGAATCTAAGAGGAGGGGCCGAGAGACCCAGTACTTC
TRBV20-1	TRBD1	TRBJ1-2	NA	CSARDHQGANYGYTF	TGCAGTGCTAGAGATCACCAGGGGGCAAACTATGGCTACACCTTC
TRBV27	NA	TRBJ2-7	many	CASSFGPGTQNYEQYF	TGTGCCAGCAGTTTTGGCCCCGGGACTCAGAACTACGAGCAGTACTTC
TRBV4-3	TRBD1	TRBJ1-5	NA	CASSHGQGTQPQHF	TGCGCCAGCAGCCACGGACAGGGGACTCAGCCCCAGCATTTT
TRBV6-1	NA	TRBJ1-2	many	CASLNARDNYGYTF	TGTGCCAGCCTAAACGCCCGGGACAACTATGGCTACACCTTC
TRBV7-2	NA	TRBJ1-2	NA	CASSLVSGGDGYTF	TGTGCCAGCAGCTTAGTCTCGGGGGGTGATGGCTACACCTTC
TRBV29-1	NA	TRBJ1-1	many	CSVVGQNKQVNTEAFF	TGCAGCGTCGTCGGACAGAACAAGCAAGTGAACACTGAAGCTTTCTTT
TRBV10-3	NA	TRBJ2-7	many	CAISEGGEQYF	TGTGCCATCAGTGAGGGGGGCGAGCAGTACTTC
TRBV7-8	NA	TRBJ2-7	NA	CASSFNYYEQYF	TGTGCCAGCAGCTTTAATTACTACGAGCAGTACTTC
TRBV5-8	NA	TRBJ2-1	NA	CASSPGRLSYNEQFF	TGTGCCAGCAGCCCTGGGCGGCTCTCCTACAATGAGCAGTTCTTC
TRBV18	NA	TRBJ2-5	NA	CASSPPVRETQYF	TGTGCCAGCTCACCACCCGTCCGAGAGACCCAGTACTTC
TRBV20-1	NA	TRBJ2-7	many	CSGARDGRSYEQYF	TGCAGTGGTGCCAGGGACGGAAGATCCTACGAGCAGTACTTC
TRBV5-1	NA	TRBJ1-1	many	CASSSPYTANTEAFF	TGCGCCAGCAGCTCGCCATATACTGCGAACACTGAAGCTTTCTTT
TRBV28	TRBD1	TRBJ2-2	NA	CASSTDRVVVTGELFF	TGTGCCAGCAGTACTGACAGGGTAGTAGTTACCGGGGAGCTGTTTTTT
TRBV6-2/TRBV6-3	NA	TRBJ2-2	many	CASSYSTSTGELFF	TGTGCCAGCAGTTACTCGACTAGCACCGGGGAGCTGTTTTTT
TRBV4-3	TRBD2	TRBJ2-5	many	CASSPRGLASQETQYF	TGCGCCAGCAGCCCTCGTGGACTAGCGTCTCAAGAGACCCAGTACTTC
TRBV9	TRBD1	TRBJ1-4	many	CASSVGTGGLNEKLFF	TGTGCCAGCAGCGTCGGGACAGGGGGCTTAAATGAAAAACTGTTTTTT
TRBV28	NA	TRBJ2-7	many	CASSLFRQSYEQYF	TGTGCCAGCAGTTTATTTAGACAGTCCTACGAGCAGTACTTC
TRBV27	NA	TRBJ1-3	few	CASSSRFSGNTIYF	TGTGCCAGCAGTTCAAGGTTTTCTGGAAACACCATATATTTT
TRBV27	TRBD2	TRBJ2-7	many	CASSFGAGSEQYF	TGTGCCAGCAGTTTTGGAGCGGGATCCGAGCAGTACTTC
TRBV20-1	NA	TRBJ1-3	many	CSAKGLGFGNTIYF	TGCAGTGCTAAGGGGTTAGGGTTTGGAAACACCATATATTTT
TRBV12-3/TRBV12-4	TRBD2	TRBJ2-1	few	CASINSGGLFSYNEQFF	TGTGCCAGTATTAATAGCGGGGGGCTTTTCTCCTACAATGAGCAGTTCTTC
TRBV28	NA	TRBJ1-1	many	CASRAPGRVTEAFF	TGTGCCAGCAGGGCCCCCGGGAGGGTAACTGAAGCTTTCTTT
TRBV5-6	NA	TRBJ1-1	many	CASSLQAYTEAFF	TGTGCCAGCAGCTTGCAGGCTTACACTGAAGCTTTCTTT
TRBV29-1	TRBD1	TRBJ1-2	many	CSVYPPGDRAAANYGYTF	TGCAGCGTTTACCCCCCTGGGGACAGGGCTGCTGCTAACTATGGCTACACCTTC
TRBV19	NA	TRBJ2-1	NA	CASSIDRSSYNEQFF	TGTGCCAGTAGTATTGACAGGAGCTCCTACAATGAGCAGTTCTTC
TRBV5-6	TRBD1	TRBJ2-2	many	CASISDRGHYTGELFF	TGTGCCAGCATCTCGGACAGGGGCCATTACACCGGGGAGCTGTTTTTT
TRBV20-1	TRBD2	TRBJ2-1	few	CSARDVETSGMFDEQFF	TGCAGTGCTAGAGATGTCGAGACTAGCGGGATGTTTGATGAGCAGTTCTTC
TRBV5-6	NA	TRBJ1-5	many	CASSFSGAGQPQHF	TGTGCCAGCAGCTTTTCGGGGGCTGGTCAGCCCCAGCATTTT
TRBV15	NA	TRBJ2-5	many	CATSGRGRQETQYF	TGTGCCACCAGCGGGAGGGGGAGACAAGAGACCCAGTACTTC
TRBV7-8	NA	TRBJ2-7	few	CASSLGPGGSYEQYF	TGTGCCAGCAGCTTAGGGCCAGGGGGGTCCTACGAGCAGTACTTC
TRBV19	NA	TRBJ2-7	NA	CASRGHTSYEQYF	TGTGCCAGTAGGGGACATACTTCCTACGAGCAGTACTTC
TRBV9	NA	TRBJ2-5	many	CASSVEIAPQETQYF	TGTGCCAGCAGCGTAGAGATAGCGCCACAAGAGACCCAGTACTTC